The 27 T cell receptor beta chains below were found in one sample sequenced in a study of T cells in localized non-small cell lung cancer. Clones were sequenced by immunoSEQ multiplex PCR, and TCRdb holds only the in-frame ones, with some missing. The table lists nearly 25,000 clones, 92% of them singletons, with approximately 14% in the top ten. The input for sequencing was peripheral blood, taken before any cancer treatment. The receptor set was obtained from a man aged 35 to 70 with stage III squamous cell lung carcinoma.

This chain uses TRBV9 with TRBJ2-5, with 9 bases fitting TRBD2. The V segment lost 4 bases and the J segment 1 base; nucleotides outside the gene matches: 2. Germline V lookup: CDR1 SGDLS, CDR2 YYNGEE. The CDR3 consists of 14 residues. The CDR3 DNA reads TGTGCCAGCAGCTCTAGCGGGGCCCAAGAGACCCAGTACTTC. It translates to CASSSSGAQETQYF.

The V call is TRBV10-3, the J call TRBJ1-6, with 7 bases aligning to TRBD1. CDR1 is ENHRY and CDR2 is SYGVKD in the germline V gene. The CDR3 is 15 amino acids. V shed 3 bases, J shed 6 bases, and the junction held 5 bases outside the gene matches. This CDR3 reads CAISDGQGGNSPLHF. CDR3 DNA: TGTGCCATCAGTGATGGGCAGGGGGGTAATTCACCCCTCCACTTT.

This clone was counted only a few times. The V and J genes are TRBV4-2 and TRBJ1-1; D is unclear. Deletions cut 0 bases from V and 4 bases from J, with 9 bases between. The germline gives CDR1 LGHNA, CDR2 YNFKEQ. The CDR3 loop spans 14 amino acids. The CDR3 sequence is CASSQDVGSTEAFF. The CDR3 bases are TGTGCCAGCAGCCAAGATGTGGGAAGCACTGAAGCTTTCTTT.

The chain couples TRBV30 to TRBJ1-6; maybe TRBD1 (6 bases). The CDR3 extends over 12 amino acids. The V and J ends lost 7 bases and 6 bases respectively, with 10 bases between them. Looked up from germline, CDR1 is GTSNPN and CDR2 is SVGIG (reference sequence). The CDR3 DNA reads TGTGCCTACAGGGTTTCTAATTCACCCCTCCACTTT. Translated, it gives CAYRVSNSPLHF.

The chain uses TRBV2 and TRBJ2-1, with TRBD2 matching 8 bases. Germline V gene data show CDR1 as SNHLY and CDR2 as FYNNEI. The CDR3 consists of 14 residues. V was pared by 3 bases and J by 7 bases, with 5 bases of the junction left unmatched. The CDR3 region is CASSEDGGGNEQFF. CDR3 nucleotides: TGTGCCAGCAGTGAGGACGGGGGGGGGAATGAGCAGTTCTTC.

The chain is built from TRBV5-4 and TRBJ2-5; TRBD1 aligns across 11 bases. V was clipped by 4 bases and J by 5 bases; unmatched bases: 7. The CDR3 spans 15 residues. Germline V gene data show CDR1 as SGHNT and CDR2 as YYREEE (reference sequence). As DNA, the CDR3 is TGTGCCAGCAGCGTTGGACAGGGGGCTTTGGAGACCCAGTACTTC. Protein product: CASSVGQGALETQYF.

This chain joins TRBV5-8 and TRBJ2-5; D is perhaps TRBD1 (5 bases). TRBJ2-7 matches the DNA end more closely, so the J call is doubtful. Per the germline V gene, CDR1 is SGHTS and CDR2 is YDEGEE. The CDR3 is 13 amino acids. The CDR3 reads CASSFVRGYEQYF. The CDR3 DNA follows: TGTGCCAGCAGCTTTGTTAGGGGCTACGAGCAGTACTTC.

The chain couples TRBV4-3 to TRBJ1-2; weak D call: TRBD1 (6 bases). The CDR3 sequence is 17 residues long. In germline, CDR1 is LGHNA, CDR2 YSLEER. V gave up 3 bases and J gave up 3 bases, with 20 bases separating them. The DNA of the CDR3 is TGCGCCAGCAGCCACCTAGGGAAGGGGGAGGTTGACTATGGCTACACCTTC. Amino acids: CASSHLGKGEVDYGYTF.

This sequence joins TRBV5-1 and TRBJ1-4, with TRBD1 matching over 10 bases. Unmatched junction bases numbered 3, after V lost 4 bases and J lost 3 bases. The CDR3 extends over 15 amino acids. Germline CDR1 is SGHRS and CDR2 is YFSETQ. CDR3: CASSVGQGPNEKLFF. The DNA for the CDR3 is TGCGCCAGCAGCGTGGGACAGGGGCCTAATGAAAAACTGTTTTTT.

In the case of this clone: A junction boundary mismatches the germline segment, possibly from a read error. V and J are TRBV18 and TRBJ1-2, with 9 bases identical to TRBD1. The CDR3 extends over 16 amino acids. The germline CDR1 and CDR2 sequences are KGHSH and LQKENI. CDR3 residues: CASSPFRDRVDYGYTF. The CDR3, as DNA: TGTGCCAGTTCACCTTTTCGGGACAGGGTAGACTATGGCTACACCTTC.

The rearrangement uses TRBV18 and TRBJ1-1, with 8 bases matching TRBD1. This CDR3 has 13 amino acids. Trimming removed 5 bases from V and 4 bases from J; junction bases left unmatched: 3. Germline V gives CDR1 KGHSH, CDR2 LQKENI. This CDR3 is CASSRDRSTEAFF. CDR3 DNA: TGTGCCAGCTCAAGGGACAGGTCCACTGAAGCTTTCTTT.

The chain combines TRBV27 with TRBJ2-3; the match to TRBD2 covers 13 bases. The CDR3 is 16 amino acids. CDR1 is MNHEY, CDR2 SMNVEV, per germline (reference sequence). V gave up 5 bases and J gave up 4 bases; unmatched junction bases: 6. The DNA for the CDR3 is TGTGCCAGCAGTCCCCGGACTAGCGGGGGCCCAGATACGCAGTATTTT. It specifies CASSPRTSGGPDTQYF.

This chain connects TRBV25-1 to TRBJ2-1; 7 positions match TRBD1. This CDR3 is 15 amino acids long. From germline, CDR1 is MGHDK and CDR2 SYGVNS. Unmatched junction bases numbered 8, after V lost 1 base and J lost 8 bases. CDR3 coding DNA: TGTGCCAGCAGTGAATTACAGGGGTTGGGGTATGAGCAGTTCTTC. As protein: CASSELQGLGYEQFF. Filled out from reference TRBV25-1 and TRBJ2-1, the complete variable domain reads EADIYQTPRYLVIGTGKKITLECSQTMGHDKMYWYQQDPGMELHLIHYSYGVNSTEKGDLSSESTVSRIRTEHFPLTLESARPSHTSQYLCASSELQGLGYEQFFGPGTRLTVL.

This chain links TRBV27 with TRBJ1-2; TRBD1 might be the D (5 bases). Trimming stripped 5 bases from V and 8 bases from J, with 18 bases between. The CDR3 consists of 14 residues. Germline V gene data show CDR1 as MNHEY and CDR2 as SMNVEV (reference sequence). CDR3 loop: CASSTNSAGGGYTF. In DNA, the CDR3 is TGTGCCAGCAGTACTAACTCGGCGGGGGGAGGCTACACCTTC.

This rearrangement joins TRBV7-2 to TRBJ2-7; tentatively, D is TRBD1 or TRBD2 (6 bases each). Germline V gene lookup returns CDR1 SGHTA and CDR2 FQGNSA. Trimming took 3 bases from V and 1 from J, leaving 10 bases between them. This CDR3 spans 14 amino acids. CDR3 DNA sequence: TGTGCCAGCAGCTTCGGGGGCCTATCCTACGAGCAGTACTTC. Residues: CASSFGGLSYEQYF.

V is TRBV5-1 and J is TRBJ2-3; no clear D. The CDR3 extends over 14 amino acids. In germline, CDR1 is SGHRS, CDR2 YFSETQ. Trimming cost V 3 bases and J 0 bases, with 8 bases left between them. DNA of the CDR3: TGCGCCAGCAGCTCGGCTGACAGCACAGATACGCAGTATTTT. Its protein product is CASSSADSTDTQYF.

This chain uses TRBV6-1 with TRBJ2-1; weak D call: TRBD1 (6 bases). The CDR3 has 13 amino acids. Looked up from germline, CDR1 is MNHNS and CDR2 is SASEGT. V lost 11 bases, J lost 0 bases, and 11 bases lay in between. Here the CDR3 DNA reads TGTGCCGTTACAGGGATCTCCTACAATGAGCAGTTCTTC. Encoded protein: CAVTGISYNEQFF.

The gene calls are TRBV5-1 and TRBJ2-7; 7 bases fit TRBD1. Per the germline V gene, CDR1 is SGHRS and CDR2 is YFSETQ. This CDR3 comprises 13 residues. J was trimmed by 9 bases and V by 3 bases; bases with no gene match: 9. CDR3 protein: CASSSGQSLGQYF. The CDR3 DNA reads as TGCGCCAGCAGCTCGGGACAGTCCCTAGGGCAGTACTTC.

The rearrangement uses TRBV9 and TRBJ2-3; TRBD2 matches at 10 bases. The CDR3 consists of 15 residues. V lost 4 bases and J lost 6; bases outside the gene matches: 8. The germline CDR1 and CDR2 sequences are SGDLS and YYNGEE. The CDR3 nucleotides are TGTGCCAGCAGCATCAGCGGGGGGGCCGTCGATACGCAGTATTTT. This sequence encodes CASSISGGAVDTQYF.

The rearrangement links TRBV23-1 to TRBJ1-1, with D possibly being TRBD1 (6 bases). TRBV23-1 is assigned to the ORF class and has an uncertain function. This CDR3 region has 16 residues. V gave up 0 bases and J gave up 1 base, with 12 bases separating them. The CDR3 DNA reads TGCGCCAGCAGTCAATCGACTGGGGGGGCGAACACTGAAGCTTTCTTT. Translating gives CASSQSTGGANTEAFF.

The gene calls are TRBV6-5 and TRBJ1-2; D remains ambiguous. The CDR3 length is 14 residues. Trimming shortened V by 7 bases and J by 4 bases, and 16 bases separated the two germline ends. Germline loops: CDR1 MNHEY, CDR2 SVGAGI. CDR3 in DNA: TGTGCCAGCATTCCGGCTGGCGGACTCTATGGCTACACCTTC. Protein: CASIPAGGLYGYTF.

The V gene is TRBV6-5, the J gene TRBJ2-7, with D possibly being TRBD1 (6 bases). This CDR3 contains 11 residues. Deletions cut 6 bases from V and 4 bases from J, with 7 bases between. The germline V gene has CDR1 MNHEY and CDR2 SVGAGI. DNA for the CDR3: TGTGCCAGCAGACAGGGTTACGAGCAGTACTTC. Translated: CASRQGYEQYF.

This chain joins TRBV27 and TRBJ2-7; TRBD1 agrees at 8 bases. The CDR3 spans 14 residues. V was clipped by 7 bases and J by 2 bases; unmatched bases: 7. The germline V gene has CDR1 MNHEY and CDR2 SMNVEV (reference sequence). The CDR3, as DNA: TGTGCCAGCACTCGACAGGGGCTTGCCTACGAGCAGTACTTC. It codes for CASTRQGLAYEQYF.

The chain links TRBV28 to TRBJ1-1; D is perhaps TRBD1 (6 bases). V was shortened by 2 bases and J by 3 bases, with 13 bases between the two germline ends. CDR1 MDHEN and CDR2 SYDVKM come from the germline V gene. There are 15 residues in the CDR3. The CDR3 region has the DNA TGTGCCAGCAGTTTAAGCCCAGGGGTGCACACTGAAGCTTTCTTT. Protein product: CASSLSPGVHTEAFF.

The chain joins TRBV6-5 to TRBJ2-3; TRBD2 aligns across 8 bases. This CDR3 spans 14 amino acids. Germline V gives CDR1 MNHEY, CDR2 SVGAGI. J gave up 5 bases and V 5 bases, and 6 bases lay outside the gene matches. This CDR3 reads CASSRGGLGDTQYF. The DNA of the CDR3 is TGTGCCAGCAGTCGGGGGGGCCTGGGAGATACGCAGTATTTT.

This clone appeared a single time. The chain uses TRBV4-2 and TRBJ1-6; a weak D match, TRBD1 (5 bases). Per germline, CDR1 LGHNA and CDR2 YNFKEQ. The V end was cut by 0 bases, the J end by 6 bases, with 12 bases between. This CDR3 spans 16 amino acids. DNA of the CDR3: TGTGCCAGCAGCCAAGATGGTCAGGGTGGTAATTCACCCCTCCACTTT. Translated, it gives CASSQDGQGGNSPLHF.

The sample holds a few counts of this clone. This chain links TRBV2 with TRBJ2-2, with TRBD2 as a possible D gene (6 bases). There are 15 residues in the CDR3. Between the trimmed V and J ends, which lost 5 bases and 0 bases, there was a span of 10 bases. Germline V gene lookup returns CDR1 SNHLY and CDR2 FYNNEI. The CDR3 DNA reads TGTGCCAGCAGTTTATGGGACTCGAACACCGGGGAGCTGTTTTTT. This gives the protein CASSLWDSNTGELFF. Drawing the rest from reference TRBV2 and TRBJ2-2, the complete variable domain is EPEVTQTPSHQVTQMGQEVILRCVPISNHLYFYWYRQILGQKVEFLVSFYNNEISEKSEIFDDQFSVERPDGSNFTLKIRSTKLEDSAMYFCASSLWDSNTGELFFGEGSRLTVL.